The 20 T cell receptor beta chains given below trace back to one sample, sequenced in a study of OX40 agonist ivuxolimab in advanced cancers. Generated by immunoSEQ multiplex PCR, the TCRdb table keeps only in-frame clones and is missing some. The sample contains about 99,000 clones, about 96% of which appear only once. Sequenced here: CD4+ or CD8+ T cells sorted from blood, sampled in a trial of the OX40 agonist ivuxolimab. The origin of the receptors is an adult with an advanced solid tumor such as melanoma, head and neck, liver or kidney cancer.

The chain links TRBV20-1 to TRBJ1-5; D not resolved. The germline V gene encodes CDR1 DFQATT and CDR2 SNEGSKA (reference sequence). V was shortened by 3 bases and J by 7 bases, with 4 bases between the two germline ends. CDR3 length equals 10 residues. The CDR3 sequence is CSASDQPQHF. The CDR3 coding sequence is TGCAGTGCTAGTGACCAGCCCCAGCATTTT.

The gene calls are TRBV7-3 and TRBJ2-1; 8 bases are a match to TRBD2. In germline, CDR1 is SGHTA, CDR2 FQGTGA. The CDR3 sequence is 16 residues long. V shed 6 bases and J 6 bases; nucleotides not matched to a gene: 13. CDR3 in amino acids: CASSSLEAGGGNEQFF. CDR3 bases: TGTGCCAGCAGTTCTCTGGAGGCGGGGGGCGGCAATGAGCAGTTCTTC.

The CDR3 loop is CASSFTDTQYF. In DNA form, the CDR3 reads TGTGCCAGCAGTTTCACAGATACGCAGTATTTT. The chain uses TRBV28 and TRBJ2-3; no clear D gene. V was shortened by 3 bases and J by 2 bases, with 0 bases between the two germline ends. The CDR3 sequence is 11 residues long. Looked up from germline, CDR1 is MDHEN and CDR2 is SYDVKM.

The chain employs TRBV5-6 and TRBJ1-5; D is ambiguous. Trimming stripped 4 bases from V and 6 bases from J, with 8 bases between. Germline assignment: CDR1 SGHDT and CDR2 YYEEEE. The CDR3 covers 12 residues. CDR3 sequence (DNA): TGTGCCAGCAGCACGAAGGTTCAGCCCCAGCATTTT. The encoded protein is CASSTKVQPQHF. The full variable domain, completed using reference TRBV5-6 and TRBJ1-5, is DAGVTQSPTHLIKTRGQQVTLRCSPKSGHDTVSWYQQALGQGPQFIFQYYEEEERQRGNFPDRFSGHQFPNYSSELNVNALLLGDSALYLCASSTKVQPQHFGDGTRLSIL.

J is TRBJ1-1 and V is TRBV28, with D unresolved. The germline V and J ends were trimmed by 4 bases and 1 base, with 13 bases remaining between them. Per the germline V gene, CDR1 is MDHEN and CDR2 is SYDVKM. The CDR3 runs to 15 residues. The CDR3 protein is CASSSPRVGNTEAFF. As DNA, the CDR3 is TGTGCCAGCAGTTCCCCCCGGGTTGGGAACACTGAAGCTTTCTTT. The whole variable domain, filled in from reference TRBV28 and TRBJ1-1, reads DVKVTQSSRYLVKRTGEKVFLECVQDMDHENMFWYRQDPGLGLRLIYFSYDVKMKEKGDIPEGYSVSREKKERFSLILESASTNQTSMYLCASSSPRVGNTEAFFGQGTRLTVV.

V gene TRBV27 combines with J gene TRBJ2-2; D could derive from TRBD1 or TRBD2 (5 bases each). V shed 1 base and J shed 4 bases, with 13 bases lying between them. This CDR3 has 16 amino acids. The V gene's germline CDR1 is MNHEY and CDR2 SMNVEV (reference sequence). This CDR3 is CASSLYSGRSTGELFF. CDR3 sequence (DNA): TGTGCCAGCAGTTTATATTCGGGGCGTAGCACCGGGGAGCTGTTTTTT.

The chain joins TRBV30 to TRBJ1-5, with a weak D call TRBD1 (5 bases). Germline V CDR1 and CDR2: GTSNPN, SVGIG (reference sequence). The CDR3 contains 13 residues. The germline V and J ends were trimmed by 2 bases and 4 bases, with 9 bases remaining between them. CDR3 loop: CAWSQSGNQPQHF. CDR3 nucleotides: TGTGCCTGGAGTCAGTCAGGGAATCAGCCCCAGCATTTT.

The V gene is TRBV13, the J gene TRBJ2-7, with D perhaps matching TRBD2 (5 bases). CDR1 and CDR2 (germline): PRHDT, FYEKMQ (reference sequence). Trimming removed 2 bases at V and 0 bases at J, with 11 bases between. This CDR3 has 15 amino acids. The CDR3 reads CASSLRERSSYEQYF. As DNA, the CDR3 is TGTGCCAGCAGCTTAAGGGAGAGGAGCTCCTACGAGCAGTACTTC.

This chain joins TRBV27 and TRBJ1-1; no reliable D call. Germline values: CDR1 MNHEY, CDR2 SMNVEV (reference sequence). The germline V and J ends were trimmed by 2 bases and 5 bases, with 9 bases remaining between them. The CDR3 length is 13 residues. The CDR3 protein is CASSLNVRTEAFF. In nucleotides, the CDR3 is TGTGCCAGCAGTTTAAACGTCCGAACTGAAGCTTTCTTT.

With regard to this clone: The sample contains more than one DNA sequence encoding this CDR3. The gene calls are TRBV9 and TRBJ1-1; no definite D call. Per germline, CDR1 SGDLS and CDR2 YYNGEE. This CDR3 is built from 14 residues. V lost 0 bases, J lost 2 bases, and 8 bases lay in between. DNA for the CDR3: TGTGCCAGCAGCGTAGGGGCCGATAACACTGAAGCTTTCTTT. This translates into CASSVGADNTEAFF.

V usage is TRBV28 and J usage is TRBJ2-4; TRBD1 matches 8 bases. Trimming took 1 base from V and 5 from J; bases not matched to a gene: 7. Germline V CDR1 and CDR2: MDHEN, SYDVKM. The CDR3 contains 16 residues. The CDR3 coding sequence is TGTGCCAGCAGTTTATCAAAGGACAGGGTTGAAAACATTCAGTACTTC. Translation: CASSLSKDRVENIQYF.

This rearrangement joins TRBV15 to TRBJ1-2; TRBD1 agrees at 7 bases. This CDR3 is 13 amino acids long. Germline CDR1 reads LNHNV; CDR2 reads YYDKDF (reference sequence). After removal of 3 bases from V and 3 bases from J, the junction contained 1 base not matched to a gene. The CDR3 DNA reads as TGTGCCACCAGCAGCGACAGGGACTATGGCTACACCTTC. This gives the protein CATSSDRDYGYTF.

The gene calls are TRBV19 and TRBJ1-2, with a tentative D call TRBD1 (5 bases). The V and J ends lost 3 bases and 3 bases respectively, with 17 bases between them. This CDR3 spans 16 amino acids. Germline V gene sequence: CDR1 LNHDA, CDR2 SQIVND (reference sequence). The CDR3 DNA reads TGTGCCAGTAGTATGGGCGAAGACAGAACGGACTATGGCTACACCTTC. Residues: CASSMGEDRTDYGYTF.

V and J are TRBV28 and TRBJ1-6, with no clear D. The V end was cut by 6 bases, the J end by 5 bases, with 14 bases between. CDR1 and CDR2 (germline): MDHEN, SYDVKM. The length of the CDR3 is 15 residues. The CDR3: CASRVYMADNSPLHF. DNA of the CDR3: TGTGCCAGCAGAGTTTACATGGCAGATAATTCACCCCTCCACTTT.

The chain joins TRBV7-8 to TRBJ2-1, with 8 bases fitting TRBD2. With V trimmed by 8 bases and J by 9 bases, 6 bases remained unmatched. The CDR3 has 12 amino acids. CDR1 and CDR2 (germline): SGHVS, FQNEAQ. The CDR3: CASPGAGGEQFF. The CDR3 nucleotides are TGTGCCAGCCCGGGGGCGGGGGGTGAGCAGTTCTTC. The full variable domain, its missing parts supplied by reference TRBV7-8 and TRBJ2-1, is GAGVSQSPRYKVAKRGQDVALRCDPISGHVSLFWYQQALGQGPEFLTYFQNEAQLDKSGLPSDRFFAERPEGSVSTLKIQRTQQEDSAVYLCASPGAGGEQFFGPGTRLTVL.

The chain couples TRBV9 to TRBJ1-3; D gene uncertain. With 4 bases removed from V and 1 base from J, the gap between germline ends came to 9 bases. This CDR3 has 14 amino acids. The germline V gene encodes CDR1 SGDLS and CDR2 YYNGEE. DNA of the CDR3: TGTGCCAGCAGCCTCGGGGATTCTGGAAACACCATATATTTT. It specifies CASSLGDSGNTIYF.

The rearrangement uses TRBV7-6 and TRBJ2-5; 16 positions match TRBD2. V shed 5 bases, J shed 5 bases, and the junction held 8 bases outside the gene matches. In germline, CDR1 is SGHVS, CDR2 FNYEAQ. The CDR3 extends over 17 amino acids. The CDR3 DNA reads TGTGCCAGCAGCGGCGGGACTAGCGGGGGGGCCCAGGAGACCCAGTACTTC. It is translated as CASSGGTSGGAQETQYF.

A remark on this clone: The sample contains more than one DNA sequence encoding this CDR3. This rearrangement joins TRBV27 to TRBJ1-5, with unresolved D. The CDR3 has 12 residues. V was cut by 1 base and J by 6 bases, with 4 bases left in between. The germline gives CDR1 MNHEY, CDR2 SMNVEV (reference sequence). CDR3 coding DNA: TGTGCCAGCAGTTTATACGGTCAGCCCCAGCATTTT. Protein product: CASSLYGQPQHF.

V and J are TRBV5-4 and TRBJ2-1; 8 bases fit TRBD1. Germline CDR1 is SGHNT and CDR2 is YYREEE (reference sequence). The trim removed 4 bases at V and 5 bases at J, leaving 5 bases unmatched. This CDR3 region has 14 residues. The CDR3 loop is CASSPDRVDNEQFF. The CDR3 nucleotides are TGTGCCAGCAGCCCGGACAGGGTTGACAATGAGCAGTTCTTC.

CDR3 in amino acids: CASSYQGGGQYF. CDR3 in DNA: TGTGCCAGCAGTTACCAGGGTGGAGGGCAGTACTTC. This chain joins TRBV27 and TRBJ2-7; D possibly matches TRBD1 or TRBD2 (5 bases each). The CDR3 extends over 12 amino acids. In germline, CDR1 is MNHEY, CDR2 SMNVEV (reference sequence). V lost 4 bases, J lost 9 bases, and 13 bases lay in between.